One T cell receptor (beta chain) is described in this entry. This specimen comes from a study of shared clonotypes between healthy human individuals. The assay was immunoSEQ multiplex PCR, and TCRdb's table has in-frame clones only and misses some. The sample has some 450,000 clones; over 60% are singletons. The source material was PBMCs. The source of this sequence is a woman aged 40 to 49 in good health. Some clones in this sample may be carry-over from other donors' samples.

The CDR3 spells CAMQETQYF. CDR3 bases: TGTGCCATGCAAGAGACCCAGTACTTC. This chain joins TRBV27 and TRBJ2-5; D uncertain. This CDR3 is 9 amino acids long. V lost 10 bases and J lost 2, with 2 bases in between. The V gene's germline CDR1 is MNHEY and CDR2 SMNVEV (reference sequence).